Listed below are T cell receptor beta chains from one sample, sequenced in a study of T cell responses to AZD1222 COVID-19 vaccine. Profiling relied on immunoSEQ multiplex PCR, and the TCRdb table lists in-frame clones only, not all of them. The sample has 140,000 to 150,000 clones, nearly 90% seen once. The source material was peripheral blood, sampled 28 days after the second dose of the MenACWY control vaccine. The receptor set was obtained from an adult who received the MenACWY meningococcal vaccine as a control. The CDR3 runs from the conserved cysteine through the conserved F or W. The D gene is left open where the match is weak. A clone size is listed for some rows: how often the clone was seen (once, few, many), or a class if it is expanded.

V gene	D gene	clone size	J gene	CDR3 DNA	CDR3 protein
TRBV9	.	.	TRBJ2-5	TGTGCCAGCAGCGTAGGAGGGACTGAACAAGAGACCCAGTACTTC	CASSVGGTEQETQYF
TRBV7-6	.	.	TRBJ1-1	TGTGCCAGCAGCTTAGAGGTGAGGCTGGGGGCCCCGAACACTGAAGCTTTCTTT	CASSLEVRLGAPNTEAFF
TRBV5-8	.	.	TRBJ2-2	TGTGCCACCACGAGAGGGGAGACTTTCGGGGAGCTGTTTTTT	CATTRGETFGELFF
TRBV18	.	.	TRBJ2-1	TGTGCCAGCTCACCGAGGGGACGAGAAGGGAATGAGCAGTTCTTC	CASSPRGREGNEQFF
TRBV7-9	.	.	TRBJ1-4	TGTGCCAGCAGCCGGGACCTAACGGAGGGAAAACTGTTTTTT	CASSRDLTEGKLFF
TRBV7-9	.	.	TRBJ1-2	TGTGCCAGCGGGCGGCTCAATAACTATGGCTACACCTTC	CASGRLNNYGYTF
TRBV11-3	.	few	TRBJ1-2	TGTGCCAGCAGCTTGCGGGGCGGCACAGGCTATGGCTACACCTTC	CASSLRGGTGYGYTF
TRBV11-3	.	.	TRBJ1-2	TGTGCCAGCAGCTTCCTCGAGTCCACTGGCTACACCTTC	CASSFLESTGYTF
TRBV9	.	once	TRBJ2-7	TGTGCCAGCAGCGTAGATGGAAGAAGCTACGAGCAGTACTTC	CASSVDGRSYEQYF
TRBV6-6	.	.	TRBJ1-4	TGTGCCAGCAGTTACATGGATGAAAAACTGTTTTTT	CASSYMDEKLFF
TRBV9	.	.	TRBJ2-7	TGTGCCAGCAGCCCCGAGAGCAGGGGCCCCTACGAGCAGTACTTC	CASSPESRGPYEQYF
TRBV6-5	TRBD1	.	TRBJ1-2	TGTGCCAGCAGCCCGGGACAGGGACGCTACACCTTC	CASSPGQGRYTF
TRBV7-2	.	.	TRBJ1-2	TGTGCCAGCAGCTTAGCGCCTGGAGCGCCTTTAGGCTACACCTTC	CASSLAPGAPLGYTF
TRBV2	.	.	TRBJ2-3	TGTGCCAGCAGCTACACCAGAGATACGCAGTATTTT	CASSYTRDTQYF
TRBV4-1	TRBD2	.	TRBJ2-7	TGCGCCAGCAGCCAAGGACTAGCTTCCTACGAGCAGTACTTC	CASSQGLASYEQYF
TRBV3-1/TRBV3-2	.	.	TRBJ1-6	TGTGCCAGCAGCCGAGGAACAAGGGCGCTCTACTCACCCCTCCACTTT	CASSRGTRALYSPLHF
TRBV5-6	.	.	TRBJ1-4	TGTGCCAGCAGCTCCGAACTTAATGAAAAACTGTTTTTT	CASSSELNEKLFF
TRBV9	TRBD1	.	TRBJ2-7	TGTGCCAGCAGCGTAGGGACAGGGCACTACGAGCAGTACTTC	CASSVGTGHYEQYF
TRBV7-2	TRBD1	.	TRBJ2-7	TGTGCCAGCAGCCCCAGGACAGGGCCCAGCTCCTACGAGCAGTACTTC	CASSPRTGPSSYEQYF
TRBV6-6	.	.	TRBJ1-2	TGTGCCAGCTCCACAACGCCGGATTACTATGGCTACACCTTC	CASSTTPDYYGYTF
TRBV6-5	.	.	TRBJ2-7	TGTGCCAGCAGTTACTCCTCGGGACCGGCCTACGAGCAGTACTTC	CASSYSSGPAYEQYF
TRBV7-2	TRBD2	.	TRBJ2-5	TGTGCCAGCAGCTTTGCGGGAGACAAGTACTTC	CASSFAGDKYF
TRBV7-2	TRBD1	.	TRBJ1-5	TGTGCCAGCAGCTTACTCGGCCAGGGGGGCAATCAGCCCCAGCATTTT	CASSLLGQGGNQPQHF
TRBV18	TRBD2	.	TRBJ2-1	TGTGCCAGCTCCGGACTAGCGGGAGGGAGCTCCTACAATGAGCAGTTCTTC	CASSGLAGGSSYNEQFF
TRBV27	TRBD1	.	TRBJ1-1	TGTGCCAGCAGTCTCGCCCGGGACAGATTCATGAACACTGAAGCTTTCTTT	CASSLARDRFMNTEAFF
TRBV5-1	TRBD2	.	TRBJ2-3	TGCGCCAGCAGCTTAGCGGGAGTGGGGAGGACAGATACGCAGTATTTT	CASSLAGVGRTDTQYF
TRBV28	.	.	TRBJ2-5	TGTGCCAGCAGTTTATCGGCAGGGGGGAAGACCCAGTACTTC	CASSLSAGGKTQYF
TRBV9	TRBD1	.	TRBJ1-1	TGTGCCAGCAGCGCACGACAGGGGAACTTGAACACTGAAGCTTTCTTT	CASSARQGNLNTEAFF
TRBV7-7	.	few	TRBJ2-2	TGTGCTAGCAGCCCTCTTCCGAACACCGGGGAGCTGTTTTTT	CASSPLPNTGELFF
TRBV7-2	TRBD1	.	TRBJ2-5	TGTGCCAGCAGCCTTTCGGACAGGGGGTACCCGGAGTACTTC	CASSLSDRGYPEYF
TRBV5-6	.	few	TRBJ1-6	TGTGCCAGCAGCACTCGGACAGCTAGCTCCTATAATTCACCCCTCCACTTT	CASSTRTASSYNSPLHF
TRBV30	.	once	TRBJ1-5	TGTGCCTGGAGGGTGGGTTTTGGTCAGCCCCAGCATTTT	CAWRVGFGQPQHF
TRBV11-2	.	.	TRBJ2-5	TGTGCCAGCAGGCAAACAAGGGGTCTCCAAGAGACCCAGTACTTC	CASRQTRGLQETQYF
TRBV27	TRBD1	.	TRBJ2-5	TGTGCCAGCAGTTTATCGGAACAGGGGCCTTTCCAAGAGACCCAGTACTTC	CASSLSEQGPFQETQYF
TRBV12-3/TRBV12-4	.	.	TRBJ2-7	TGTGCCAGCAGTTTACGGGGGCGGGGGCAGTACTTC	CASSLRGRGQYF
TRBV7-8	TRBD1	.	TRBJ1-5	TGTGCCAGCAGCTTAGGGGACAGGGCTCAGCCCCAGCATTTT	CASSLGDRAQPQHF
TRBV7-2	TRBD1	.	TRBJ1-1	TGTGCCAGCAGCTCTTGGGGACAGGGGTCTGAAGCTTTCTTT	CASSSWGQGSEAFF
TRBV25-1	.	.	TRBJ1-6	TGTGCCAGCAGCAATACAGGGTGGGATTCACCCCTCCACTTT	CASSNTGWDSPLHF
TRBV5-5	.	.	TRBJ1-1	TGTGCCAGCAGCACATCAGGGAGCACTGAAGCTTTCTTT	CASSTSGSTEAFF
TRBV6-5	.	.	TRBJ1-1	TGTGCCAGCAGTTACGACAGGCCGAGCATGAACACTGAAGCTTTCTTT	CASSYDRPSMNTEAFF
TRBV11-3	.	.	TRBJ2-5	TGTGCCAGCAGCTTAACTCTTTTGGAGACCCAGTACTTC	CASSLTLLETQYF
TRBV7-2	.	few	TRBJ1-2	TGTGCCAGCAGGCTAGATGGGGATTACGGCTACACCTTC	CASRLDGDYGYTF
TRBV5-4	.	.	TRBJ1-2	TGTGCCAGCAGCACGCCGACAGCCGATGGCTACACCTTC	CASSTPTADGYTF
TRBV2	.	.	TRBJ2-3	TGTGCCAGCAGATGGACAGACCCTGATCCGCAGTATTTT	CASRWTDPDPQYF
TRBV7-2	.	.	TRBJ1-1	TGTGCCAGCGCAAGCGGGCAGGGAATGGTAGCTTTCTTT	CASASGQGMVAFF
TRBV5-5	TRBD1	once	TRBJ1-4	TGTGCCAGCAGCTTGGCCGGGGGGACAGGGTGGAATGAAAAACTGTTTTTT	CASSLAGGTGWNEKLFF
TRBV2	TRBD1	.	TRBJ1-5	TGTGCCAGCAGTGGGGGACAGCCGAGCAATCAGCCCCAGCATTTT	CASSGGQPSNQPQHF
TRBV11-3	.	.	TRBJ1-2	TGTGCCAGCAGCTTAGAAGCCAGCCAGAGTGAGGCCTATGGCTACACCTTC	CASSLEASQSEAYGYTF
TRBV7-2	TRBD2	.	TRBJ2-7	TGTGCCAGCAGCTCTACGACTAGCGGGAGAGGCTTGAGTGAGCAGTACTTC	CASSSTTSGRGLSEQYF
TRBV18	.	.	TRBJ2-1	TGTGCCAGCTCTACACTAGGAACCTTTTCCAACAATGAGCAGTTCTTC	CASSTLGTFSNNEQFF
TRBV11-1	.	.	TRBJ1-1	TGTGCCAGCAGCTTAGCCAGAAACACTGAAGCTTTCTTT	CASSLARNTEAFF
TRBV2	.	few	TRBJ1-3	TGTGCCAGCAGGCGAGGGGCCTCTGGAAACACCATATATTTT	CASRRGASGNTIYF
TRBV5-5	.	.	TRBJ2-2	TGTGCCAGCAGCGGGGACGATACGAACACCGGGGAGCTGTTTTTT	CASSGDDTNTGELFF
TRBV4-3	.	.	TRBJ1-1	TGCGCCAGCAGCACGAGAGTAGGGCAGGGTCGAGGTATAAACACTGAAGCTTTCTTT	CASSTRVGQGRGINTEAFF
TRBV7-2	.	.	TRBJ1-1	TGTGCCAGCAGCTTAGCCACCTCCAACACTGAAGCTTTCTTT	CASSLATSNTEAFF
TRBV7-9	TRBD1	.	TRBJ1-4	TGTGCCAGCAGCTTAAACAGGGGAGGAAATGAAAAACTGTTTTTT	CASSLNRGGNEKLFF
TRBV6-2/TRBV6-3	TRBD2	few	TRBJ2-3	TGTGCCAGCAGTTACGGCGGGGGGGCCACAGATACGCAGTATTTT	CASSYGGGATDTQYF
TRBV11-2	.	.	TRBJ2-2	TGTGCCAGCAGCTCAACCACTCGGGGATTCAACACCGGGGAGCTGTTTTTT	CASSSTTRGFNTGELFF
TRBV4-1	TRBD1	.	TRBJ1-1	TGCGCCAGCAGACAGCCGGACAGGGGGCCCCCTGAAGCTTTCTTT	CASRQPDRGPPEAFF